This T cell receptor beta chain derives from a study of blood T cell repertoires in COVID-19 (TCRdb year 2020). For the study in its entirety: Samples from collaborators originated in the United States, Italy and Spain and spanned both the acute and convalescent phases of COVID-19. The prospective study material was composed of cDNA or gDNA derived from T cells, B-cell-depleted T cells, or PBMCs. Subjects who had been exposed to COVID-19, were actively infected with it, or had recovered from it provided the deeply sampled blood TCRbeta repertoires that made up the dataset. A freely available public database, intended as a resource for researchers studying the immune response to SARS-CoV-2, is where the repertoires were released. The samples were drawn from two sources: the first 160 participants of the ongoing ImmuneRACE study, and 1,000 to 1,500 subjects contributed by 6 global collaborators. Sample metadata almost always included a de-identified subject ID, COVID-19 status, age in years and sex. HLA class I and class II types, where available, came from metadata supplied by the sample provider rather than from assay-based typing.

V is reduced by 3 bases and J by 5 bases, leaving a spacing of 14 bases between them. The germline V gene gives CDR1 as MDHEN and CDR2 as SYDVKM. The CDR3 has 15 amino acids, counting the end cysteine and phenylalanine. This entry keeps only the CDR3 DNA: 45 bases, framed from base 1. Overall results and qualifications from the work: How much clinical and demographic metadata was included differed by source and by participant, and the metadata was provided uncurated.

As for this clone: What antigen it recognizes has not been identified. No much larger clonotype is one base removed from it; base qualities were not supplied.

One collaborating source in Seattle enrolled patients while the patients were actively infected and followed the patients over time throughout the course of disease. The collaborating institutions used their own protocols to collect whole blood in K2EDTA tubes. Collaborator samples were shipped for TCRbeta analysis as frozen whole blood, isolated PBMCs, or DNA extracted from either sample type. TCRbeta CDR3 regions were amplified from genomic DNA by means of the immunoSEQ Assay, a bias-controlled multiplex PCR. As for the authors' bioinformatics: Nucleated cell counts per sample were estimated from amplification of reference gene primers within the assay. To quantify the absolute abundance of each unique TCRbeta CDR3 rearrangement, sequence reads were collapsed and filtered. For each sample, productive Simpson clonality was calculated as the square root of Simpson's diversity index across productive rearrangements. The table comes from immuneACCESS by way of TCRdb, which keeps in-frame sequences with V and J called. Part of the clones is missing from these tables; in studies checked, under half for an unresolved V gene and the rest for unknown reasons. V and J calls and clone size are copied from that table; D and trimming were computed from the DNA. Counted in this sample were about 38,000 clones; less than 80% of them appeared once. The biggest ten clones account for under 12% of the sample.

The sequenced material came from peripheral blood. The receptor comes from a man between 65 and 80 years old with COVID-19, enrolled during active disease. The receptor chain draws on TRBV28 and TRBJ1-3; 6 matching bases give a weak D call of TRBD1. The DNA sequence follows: TGTGCCAGCAGTTTTTCGGGGGGCGGTAGAAACACCATATATTTT. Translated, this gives CASSFSGGGRNTIYF.